This T cell receptor beta chain was identified in a study of blood T cells in healthy people across ages. Broader study findings: Age showed a roughly linear inverse relationship with TCR beta diversity per million T cells. Considered underestimates were the diversity estimates obtained from one million T cells.

The CDR3 consists of 14 residues. CDR1 and CDR2 (germline): SEHNR, FQNEAQ (reference sequence). Trimming took 8 bases from V and 7 from J; bases not matched to a gene: 11. A minimum of 6.5 million PBMCs was isolated per sample. Remarks on this clonotype: No antigen is known for it.

Using a J-beta primer mix together with a sample-barcoded 5' primer, a second PCR was run for roughly 7 to 11 cycles. TCRdb re-called the 5' RACE reads with MiXCR, one entry per CDR3 protein. The table includes about a million distinct CDR3 sequences, around two fifths detected once. This chain links TRBV7-9 with TRBJ2-1, with 7 nucleotides matching TRBD1. Sequenced sample: blood. This TCR came from a man between 18 and 35 years old in good health. Written as DNA, the CDR3 is TGTGCCAGCCTAGGGCAGGGGGTTTCAAATGAGCAGTTCTTC. Its translation: CASLGQGVSNEQFF.